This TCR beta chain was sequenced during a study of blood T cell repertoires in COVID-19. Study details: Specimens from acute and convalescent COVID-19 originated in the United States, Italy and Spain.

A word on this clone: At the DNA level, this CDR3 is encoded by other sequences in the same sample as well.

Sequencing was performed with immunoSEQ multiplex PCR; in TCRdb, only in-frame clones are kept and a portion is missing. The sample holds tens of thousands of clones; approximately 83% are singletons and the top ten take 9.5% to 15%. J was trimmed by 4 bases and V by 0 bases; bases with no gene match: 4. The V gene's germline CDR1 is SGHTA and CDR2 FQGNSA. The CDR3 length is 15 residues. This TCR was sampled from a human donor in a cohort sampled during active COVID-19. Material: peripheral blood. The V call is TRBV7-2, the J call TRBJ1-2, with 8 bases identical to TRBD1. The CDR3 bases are TGTGCCAGCAGCTTAGCTGTTACAGGGGGCTATGGCTACACCTTC. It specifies CASSLAVTGGYGYTF.